This is a list of T cell receptor beta chains from one sample in a study of cytomegalovirus exposure and HLA in healthy donors. Data came from immunoSEQ multiplex PCR; TCRdb stores just in-frame clones and leaves some out. The sample has under 200,000 clones, nearly 80% seen once; the top ten hold around 15%. The sample taken for sequencing was PBMCs. Every receptor here comes from a man over 45 in good health and CMV-seropositive. Each CDR3 is given with its conserved first and last residue.

V: TRBV6-1; J: TRBJ2-7; CDR3: CASRTGTGAYEQYF
V: TRBV7-9; J: TRBJ1-4; CDR3: CASSRGRMTDEKLFF
V: TRBV30; J: TRBJ2-3; CDR3: CAWRHDSSQYF
V: TRBV27; J: TRBJ2-1; CDR3: CASRDLGANEQFF
V: TRBV15; J: TRBJ2-1; CDR3: CATSRGWDRKDNEQFF
V: TRBV7-2; J: TRBJ2-1; CDR3: CASRNTGADEQFF
V: TRBV9; J: TRBJ2-5; CDR3: CASSVSGEETQYF
V: TRBV4-1; J: TRBJ1-6; CDR3: CASSPGLTELPYNSPLHF
V: TRBV11-2; J: TRBJ2-5; CDR3: CASSLDEGGAWETQYF
V: TRBV18; J: TRBJ1-6; CDR3: CASSQGQGGNNSPLHF
V: TRBV9; J: TRBJ2-3; CDR3: CASSVVGTTSTDTQYF
V: TRBV7-9; J: TRBJ2-2; CDR3: CASSLRTGNTGELFF
V: TRBV7-9; J: TRBJ1-1; CDR3: CATPGVRMNTEAFF
V: TRBV20-1; J: TRBJ2-1; CDR3: CSSNEQFF
V: TRBV11-2; J: TRBJ1-6; CDR3: CASSFNSYNSPLHF
V: TRBV18; J: TRBJ2-2; CDR3: CATGGERSGELFF
V: TRBV5-6; J: TRBJ1-5; CDR3: CASSFFDSYNQPQHF
V: TRBV9; J: TRBJ2-5; CDR3: CASTGTPYQETQYF
V: TRBV5-6; J: TRBJ2-7; CDR3: CASSLGQGGEQYF
V: TRBV5-5; J: TRBJ1-5; CDR3: CASSLEGIQGQPQHF
V: TRBV29-1; J: TRBJ1-2; CDR3: CSVEDFLDRVFYGYTF
V: TRBV9; J: TRBJ2-3; CDR3: CASSAGQSTDTQYF